This entry features one TCR beta chain sequence. This entry comes from a study of T cell responses to AZD1222 COVID-19 vaccine. Generated by immunoSEQ multiplex PCR, the TCRdb table keeps only in-frame clones and is missing some. The data contain 100,000 to 150,000 clones, about nine tenths of them seen just once; the ten biggest clones take up approximately 6.8%. Per germline, CDR1 LGHNA and CDR2 YSLEER. Between the trimmed V and J ends, which lost 4 bases and 3 bases, there was a span of 9 bases. The CDR3 has 14 residues. The chain couples TRBV4-3 to TRBJ2-2; D remains ambiguous. This clonotype was obtained from an adult in good health. The sample was peripheral blood, taken on day 0 of AZD1222 vaccination. The CDR3 DNA is TGCGCCAGCAGCCCCGCAAGGCACACCGGGGAGCTGTTTTTT. It translates to CASSPARHTGELFF.